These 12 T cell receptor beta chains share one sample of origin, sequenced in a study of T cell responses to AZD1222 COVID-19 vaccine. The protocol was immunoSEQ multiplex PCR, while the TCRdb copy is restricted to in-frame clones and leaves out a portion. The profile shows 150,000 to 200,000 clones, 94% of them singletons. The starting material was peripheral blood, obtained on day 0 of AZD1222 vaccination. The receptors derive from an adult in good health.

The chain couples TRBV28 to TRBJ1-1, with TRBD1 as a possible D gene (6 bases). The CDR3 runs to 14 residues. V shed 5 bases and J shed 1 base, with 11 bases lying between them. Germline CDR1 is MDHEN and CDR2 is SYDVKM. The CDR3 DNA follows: TGTGCCAGCAGTACAGGACAGCCGAACACTGAAGCTTTCTTT. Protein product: CASSTGQPNTEAFF.

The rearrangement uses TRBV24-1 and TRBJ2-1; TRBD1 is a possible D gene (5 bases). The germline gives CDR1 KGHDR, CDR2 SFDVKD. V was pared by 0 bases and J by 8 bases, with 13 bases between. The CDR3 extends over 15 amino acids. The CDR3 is CATSDLGARIHEQFF. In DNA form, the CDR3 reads TGTGCCACCAGTGATTTGGGGGCGCGGATCCATGAGCAGTTCTTC.

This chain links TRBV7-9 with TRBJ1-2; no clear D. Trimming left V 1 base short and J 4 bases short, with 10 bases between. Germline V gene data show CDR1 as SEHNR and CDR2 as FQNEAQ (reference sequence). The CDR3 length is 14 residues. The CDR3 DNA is TGTGCCAGCAGCTTAGTTACAGCTCTCTATGGCTACACCTTC. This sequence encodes CASSLVTALYGYTF. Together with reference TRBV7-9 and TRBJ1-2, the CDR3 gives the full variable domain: DTGVSQNPRHKITKRGQNVTFRCDPISEHNRLYWYRQTLGQGPEFLTYFQNEAQLEKSRLLSDRFSAERPKGSFSTLEIQRTEQGDSAMYLCASSLVTALYGYTFGSGTRLTVV.

The CDR3 DNA is TGTGCCAGCAGCTTGACATCGGGTGAGCAGTTCTTC. Protein product: CASSLTSGEQFF. The rearrangement links TRBV5-8 to TRBJ2-1, with D hard to call. Germline CDR1 reads SGHTS; CDR2 reads YDEGEE. This CDR3 has 12 amino acids. The ends were cut back, 1 base at V and 9 bases at J, with 8 bases in the middle.

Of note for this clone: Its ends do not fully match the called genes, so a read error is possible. The CDR3 protein is CASSQERANTEAFF. CDR3 DNA: TGTGCCAGCAGCCAAGAACGCGCTAACACCGAAGCTTTCTTT. The gene calls are TRBV4-2 and TRBJ1-1; D is undetermined. Looked up from germline, CDR1 is LGHNA and CDR2 is YNFKEQ. The CDR3 contains 14 residues.

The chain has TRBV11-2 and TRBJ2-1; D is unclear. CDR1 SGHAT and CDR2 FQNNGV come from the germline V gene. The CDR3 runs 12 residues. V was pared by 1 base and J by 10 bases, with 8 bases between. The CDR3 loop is CASSLGSKEQFF. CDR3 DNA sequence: TGTGCCAGCAGCTTAGGGAGTAAGGAGCAGTTCTTC.

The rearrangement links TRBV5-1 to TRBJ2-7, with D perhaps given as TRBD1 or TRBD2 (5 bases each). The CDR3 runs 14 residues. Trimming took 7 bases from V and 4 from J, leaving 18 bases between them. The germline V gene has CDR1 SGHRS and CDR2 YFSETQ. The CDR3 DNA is TGCGCCAGCTGTGCCGGGACCATGACTTACGAGCAGTACTTC. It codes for CASCAGTMTYEQYF.

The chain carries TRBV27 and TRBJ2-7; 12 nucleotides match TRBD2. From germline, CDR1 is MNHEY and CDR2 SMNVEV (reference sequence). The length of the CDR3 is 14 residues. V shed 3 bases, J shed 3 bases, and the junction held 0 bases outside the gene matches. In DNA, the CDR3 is TGTGCCAGCAGTTTGGGACTAGCGGGCTACGAGCAGTACTTC. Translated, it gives CASSLGLAGYEQYF.

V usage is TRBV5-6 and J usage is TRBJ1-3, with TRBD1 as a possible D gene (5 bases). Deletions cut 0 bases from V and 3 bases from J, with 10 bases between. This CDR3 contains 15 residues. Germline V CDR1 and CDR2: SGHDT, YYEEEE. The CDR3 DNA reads TGTGCCAGCAGCTTGGTAGGAGGGGATGGAAACACCATATATTTT. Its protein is CASSLVGGDGNTIYF.

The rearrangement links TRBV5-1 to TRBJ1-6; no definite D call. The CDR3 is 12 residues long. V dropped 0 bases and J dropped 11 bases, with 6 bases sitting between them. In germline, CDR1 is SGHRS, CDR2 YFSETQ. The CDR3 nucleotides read TGCGCCAGCAGCTTGGTTGGGACACCCCTCCACTTT. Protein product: CASSLVGTPLHF.

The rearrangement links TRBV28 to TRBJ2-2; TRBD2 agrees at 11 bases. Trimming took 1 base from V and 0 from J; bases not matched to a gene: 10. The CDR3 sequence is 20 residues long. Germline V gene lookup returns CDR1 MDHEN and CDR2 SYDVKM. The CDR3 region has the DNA TGTGCCAGCAGTTTATCCTCCGGGACTAGCGGATTCGCGAACACCGGGGAGCTGTTTTTT. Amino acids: CASSLSSGTSGFANTGELFF.

Written as DNA, the CDR3 is TGTGCCAGCAGTTACTCGATTCAGGGAGTGTCTGGCTACACCTTC. This codes for CASSYSIQGVSGYTF. This rearrangement joins TRBV6-5 to TRBJ1-2, with D perhaps TRBD1 (5 bases). Per the germline V gene, CDR1 is MNHEY and CDR2 is SVGAGI. Trimming took off 0 bases at V and 7 bases at J, with 15 bases between the two ends. The CDR3 is 15 amino acids.